This entry describes one T cell receptor (beta chain). The CDR3 is made up of 16 amino acids. Germline loops: CDR1 SNHLY, CDR2 FYNNEI. V gave up 7 bases and J gave up 6 bases; unmatched junction bases: 16. Data came from immunoSEQ multiplex PCR; TCRdb stores just in-frame clones and leaves some out. Counted here are about 61,000 clones, less than 98% occurring once; the ten biggest clones make up approximately 0.19%. The sample belongs to a study of technical replicates of blood from a handful of donors. This TCR derives from a human donor in good health. The chain carries TRBV2 and TRBJ2-3; TRBD2 matches at 7 bases. Sequenced: T cells isolated from PBMCs. CDR3 DNA: TGTGCCAGCAAGGCGAGCGGGATCTGGGTCGTTGATACGCAGTATTTT. It codes for CASKASGIWVVDTQYF.